The source of this TCR beta chain is a study of CD8 T cells in ankylosing spondylitis. Notes on the study in general: Clones that were linked to disease were CD8+ and were relatively rare in peripheral blood.

TCRdb analysed the 5' RACE reads with MiXCR anew, one entry per CDR3 protein. The data show 200,000 to 300,000 distinct CDR3 sequences, over 9.5% seen once. The table lists this clonotype with many counts. No antigen is known for it. V dropped 3 bases and J dropped 0 bases, with 11 bases sitting between them. The CDR3 spans 16 residues. Germline V CDR1 and CDR2: SGHVS, FNYEAQ. The chain carries TRBV7-6 and TRBJ2-2, with D possibly matching TRBD1 (6 bases). This TCR was sampled from a male donor with ankylosing spondylitis or in good health (not recorded which). The sequencing input was blood, either unsorted or a sorted T cell fraction (not recorded which). CDR3 DNA sequence: TGTGCCAGCAGCTTGGCCGGGACAACGAACACCGGGGAGCTGTTTTTT. Protein: CASSLAGTTNTGELFF. The full variable domain, with the rest looked up from reference TRBV7-6 and TRBJ2-2, is GAGVSQSPRYKVTKRGQDVALRCDPISGHVSLYWYRQALGQGPEFLTYFNYEAQQDKSGLPNDRFSAERPEGSISTLTIQRTEQRDSAMYRCASSLAGTTNTGELFFGEGSRLTVL.